Included here is one TCR beta chain sequence, with context. These data are taken from a study of blood T cell repertoires in COVID-19. Study-wide context: Collection of acute and convalescent COVID-19 samples took place in the United States, Italy and Spain. From T cells, B-cell-depleted T cells, or PBMCs came the material, which was cDNA or gDNA.

Original processing notes: Amplification from reference gene primers served as the basis for estimated nucleated cell counts. The assay was immunoSEQ multiplex PCR, and TCRdb's table has in-frame clones only and misses some. That table is the source of V, J and clone size, and D and trimming were worked out from the DNA. Of 200,000 or so clones in the sample, around nine tenths were seen once. The sequenced material came from peripheral blood. The receptor comes from a woman in her thirties or forties who had recovered from COVID-19.

CDR3 nucleotide sequence: TGTGCCAGCAGCTTTGCGGGAGTTGGCACAGATACGCAGTATTTT. Translation gives CASSFAGVGTDTQYF. This rearrangement joins TRBV5-8 to TRBJ2-3, with 7 positions matching TRBD2. CDR3 size: 15 residues. CDR1 SGHTS and CDR2 YDEGEE come from the germline V gene. V shed 2 bases and J 1 base; nucleotides not matched to a gene: 4.